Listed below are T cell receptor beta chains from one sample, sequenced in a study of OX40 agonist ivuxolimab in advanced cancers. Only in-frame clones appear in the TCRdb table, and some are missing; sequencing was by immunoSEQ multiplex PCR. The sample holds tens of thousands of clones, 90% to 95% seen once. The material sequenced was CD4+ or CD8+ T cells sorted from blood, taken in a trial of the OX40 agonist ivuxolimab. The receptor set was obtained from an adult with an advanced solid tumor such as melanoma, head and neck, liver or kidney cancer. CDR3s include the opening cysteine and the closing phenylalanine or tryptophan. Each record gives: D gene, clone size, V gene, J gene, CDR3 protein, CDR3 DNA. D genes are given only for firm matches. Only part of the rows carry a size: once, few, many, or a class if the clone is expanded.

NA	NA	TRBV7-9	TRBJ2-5	CASSLVAEQETQYF	TGTGCCAGCAGCTTAGTGGCAGAGCAAGAGACCCAGTACTTC
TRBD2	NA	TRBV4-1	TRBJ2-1	CASSQSSGGAVEQFF	TGCGCCAGCAGCCAATCTAGCGGGGGGGCCGTTGAGCAGTTCTTC
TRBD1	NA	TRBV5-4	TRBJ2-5	CASSFATGVGETQYF	TGTGCCAGCAGCTTTGCGACAGGGGTGGGGGAGACCCAGTACTTC
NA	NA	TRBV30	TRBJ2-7	CAWSRASPSNEQYF	TGTGCCTGGAGTAGAGCGTCCCCAAGCAACGAGCAGTACTTC
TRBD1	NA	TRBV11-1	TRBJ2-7	CASRLPGQGYEQYF	TGTGCCAGCAGGCTTCCGGGACAGGGATACGAGCAGTACTTC
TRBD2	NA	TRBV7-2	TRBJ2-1	CASSLGGLAGGPFYNEQFF	TGTGCCAGCAGTTTAGGGGGACTAGCGGGAGGGCCGTTCTACAATGAGCAGTTCTTC
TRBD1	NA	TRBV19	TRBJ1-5	CASSAGTGHQPQHF	TGTGCCAGTAGTGCCGGGACAGGACATCAGCCCCAGCATTTT
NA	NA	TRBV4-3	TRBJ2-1	CASSPWVPSSYNEQFF	TGCGCCAGCAGCCCCTGGGTTCCTAGCTCCTACAATGAGCAGTTCTTC
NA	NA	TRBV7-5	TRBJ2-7	CARSPTDWDKYF	TGTGCCAGAAGCCCGACTGACTGGGACAAGTACTTC
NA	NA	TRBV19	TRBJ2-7	CASSIQTREPYEQYF	TGTGCCAGTAGTATACAAACGCGTGAACCCTACGAGCAGTACTTC
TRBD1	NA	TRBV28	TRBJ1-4	CASSTGTGKKLFF	TGTGCCAGCAGTACCGGGACAGGGAAGAAACTGTTTTTT
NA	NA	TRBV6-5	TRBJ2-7	CASSWTGRQASYEQYF	TGTGCCAGCAGTTGGACGGGACGGCAAGCCTCCTACGAGCAGTACTTC
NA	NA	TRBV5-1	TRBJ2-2	CASSLISAGEPGTGELFF	TGCGCCAGCAGCTTGATTTCAGCGGGTGAGCCGGGGACCGGGGAGCTGTTTTTT
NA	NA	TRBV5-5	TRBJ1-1	CASSSLGEAFF	TGTGCCAGCAGCTCGCTAGGTGAAGCTTTCTTT
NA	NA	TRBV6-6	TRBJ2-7	CASRPDSDPTYEQYF	TGTGCCAGCAGGCCGGACAGCGACCCTACCTACGAGCAGTACTTC
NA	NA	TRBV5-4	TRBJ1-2	CASSLGVGYTF	TGTGCCAGCAGCTTGGGAGTTGGCTACACCTTC
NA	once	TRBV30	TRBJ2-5	CAWSVGYYQYF	TGTGCCTGGAGTGTAGGCTACTACCAGTACTTC
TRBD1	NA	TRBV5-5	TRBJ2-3	CASSLRDRQSDTQYF	TGTGCCAGCAGCCTACGGGACAGGCAGTCAGATACGCAGTATTTT
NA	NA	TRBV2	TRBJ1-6	CASSVKGLRDSPLHF	TGTGCCAGCAGTGTGAAGGGATTGAGGGATTCACCCCTCCACTTT
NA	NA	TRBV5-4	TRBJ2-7	CASSRTSGEQYF	TGTGCCAGCAGCCGGACATCTGGGGAGCAGTACTTC
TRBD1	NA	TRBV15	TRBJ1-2	CATPRDRGSHYGYTF	TGTGCCACCCCCCGGGACAGGGGAAGTCACTATGGCTACACCTTC
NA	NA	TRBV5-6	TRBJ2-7	CASSLGGVTYEQYF	TGTGCCAGCAGCCTCGGGGGTGTTACCTACGAGCAGTACTTC
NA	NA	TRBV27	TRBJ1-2	CASSGPGYGYTF	TGTGCCAGCTCGGGTCCGGGCTATGGCTACACCTTC
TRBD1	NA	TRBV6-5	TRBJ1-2	CASTEGTDSRGYTF	TGTGCCAGCACCGAGGGGACAGACTCTAGAGGCTACACCTTC
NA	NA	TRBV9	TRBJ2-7	CASSVRAGFYEQYF	TGTGCCAGCAGCGTAAGGGCAGGTTTCTACGAGCAGTACTTC
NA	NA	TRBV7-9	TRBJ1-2	CASSLGGGTGYTF	TGTGCCAGCAGCTTAGGGGGTGGGACCGGCTACACCTTC
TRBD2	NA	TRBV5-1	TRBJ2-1	CASSLVWRGGDNEQFF	TGCGCCAGCAGCTTGGTGTGGCGGGGGGGCGATAATGAGCAGTTCTTC
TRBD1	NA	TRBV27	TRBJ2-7	CASCSGTGGAEQYF	TGTGCCAGCTGTTCCGGGACAGGGGGCGCCGAGCAGTACTTC
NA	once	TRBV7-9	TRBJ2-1	CASSLVRGTRGLIFNEQFF	TGTGCCAGCAGCTTAGTTAGAGGGACAAGGGGCCTCATCTTCAATGAGCAGTTCTTC
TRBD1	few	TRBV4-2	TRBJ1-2	CASSQESGGADYGYTF	TGTGCCAGCAGCCAAGAGTCAGGGGGCGCGGACTATGGCTACACCTTC
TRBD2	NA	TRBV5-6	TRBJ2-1	CASTPVAGANNEQFF	TGTGCCAGCACCCCTGTAGCGGGGGCCAACAATGAGCAGTTCTTC
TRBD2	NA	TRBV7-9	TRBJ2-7	CASSSEREGYEQYF	TGTGCCAGCAGCTCCGAGCGGGAGGGCTACGAGCAGTACTTC
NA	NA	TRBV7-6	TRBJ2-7	CASSWDGSSGYEQYF	TGTGCCAGCAGCTGGGACGGTAGCTCGGGCTACGAGCAGTACTTC
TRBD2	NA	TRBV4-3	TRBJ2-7	CASSQGSGGGDITYEQYF	TGCGCCAGCAGCCAAGGGTCGGGAGGGGGGGACATAACCTACGAGCAGTACTTC
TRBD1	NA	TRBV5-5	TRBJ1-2	CASSRGDRAGYGYTF	TGTGCCAGCAGCCGGGGGGACAGGGCAGGCTATGGCTACACCTTC
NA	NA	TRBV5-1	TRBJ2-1	CASSLTAYNEQFF	TGCGCCAGCAGCTTAACAGCCTACAATGAGCAGTTCTTC
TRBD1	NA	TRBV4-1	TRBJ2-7	CASSQRGQEESYEQYF	TGCGCCAGCAGCCAAAGGGGACAGGAGGAGTCCTACGAGCAGTACTTC
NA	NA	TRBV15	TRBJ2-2	CATSRATSNTGELFF	TGTGCCACCAGCAGAGCCACAAGTAACACCGGGGAGCTGTTTTTT
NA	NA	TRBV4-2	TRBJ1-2	CASSQDGVENYGYTF	TGTGCCAGCAGCCAAGATGGAGTGGAGAACTATGGCTACACCTTC
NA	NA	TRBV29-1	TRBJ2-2	CGQINPTGELFF	TGCGGACAGATCAATCCCACCGGGGAGCTGTTTTTT
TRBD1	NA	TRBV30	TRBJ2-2	CAWSGGDRGRITGELFF	TGTGCCTGGAGTGGCGGTGACAGGGGGCGTATCACCGGGGAGCTGTTTTTT
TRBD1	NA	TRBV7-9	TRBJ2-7	CASSFGTGDSYEQYF	TGTGCCAGCAGCTTTGGGACAGGGGACTCCTACGAGCAGTACTTC
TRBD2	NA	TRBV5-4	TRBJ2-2	CASSLGLGNGELFF	TGTGCCAGCAGCCTGGGACTAGGAAACGGGGAGCTGTTTTTT
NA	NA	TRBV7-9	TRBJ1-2	CASSLGIARYGYTF	TGTGCCAGCAGCTTAGGTATAGCTCGTTATGGCTACACCTTC
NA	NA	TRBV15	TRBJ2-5	CATSRGSRGGYQETQYF	TGTGCCACCAGCAGAGGCAGTCGGGGCGGGTACCAAGAGACCCAGTACTTC
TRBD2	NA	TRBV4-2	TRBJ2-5	CASSQEGGREWETQYF	TGTGCCAGCAGCCAAGAGGGAGGGAGGGAATGGGAGACCCAGTACTTC